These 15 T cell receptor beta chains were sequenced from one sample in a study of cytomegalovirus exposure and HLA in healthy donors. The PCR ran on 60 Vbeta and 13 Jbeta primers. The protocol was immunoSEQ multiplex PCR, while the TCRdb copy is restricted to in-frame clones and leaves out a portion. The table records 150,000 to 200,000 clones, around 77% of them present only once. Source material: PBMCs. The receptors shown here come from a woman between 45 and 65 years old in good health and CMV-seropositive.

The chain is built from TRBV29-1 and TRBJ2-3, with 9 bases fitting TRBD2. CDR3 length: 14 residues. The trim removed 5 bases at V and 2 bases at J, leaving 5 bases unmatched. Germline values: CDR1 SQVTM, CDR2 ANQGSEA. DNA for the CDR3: TGCAGCGTTCCGGGACTAGCAGCCACAGATACGCAGTATTTT. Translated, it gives CSVPGLAATDTQYF.

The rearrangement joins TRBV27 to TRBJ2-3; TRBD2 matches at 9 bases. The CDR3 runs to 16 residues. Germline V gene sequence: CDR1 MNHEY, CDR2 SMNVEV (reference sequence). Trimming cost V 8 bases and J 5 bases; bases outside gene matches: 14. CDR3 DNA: TGTGCCAGCTTCGGGGCTAGCGGGACCCAGAGAGATACGCAGTATTTT. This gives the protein CASFGASGTQRDTQYF.

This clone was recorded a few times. The CDR3 DNA follows: TGTGCCAGCAGCCTGAGTAGCAATCAGCCCCAGCATTTT. It codes for CASSLSSNQPQHF. V gene TRBV7-9 combines with J gene TRBJ1-5; D remains ambiguous. Germline-derived CDR1 and CDR2 are SEHNR and FQNEAQ (reference sequence). V lost 5 bases and J lost 0, with 5 bases in between. CDR3 length equals 13 residues.

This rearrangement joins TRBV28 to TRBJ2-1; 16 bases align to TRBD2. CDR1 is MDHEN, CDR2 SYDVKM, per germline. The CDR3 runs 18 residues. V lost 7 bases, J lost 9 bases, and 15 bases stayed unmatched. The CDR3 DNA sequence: TGTGCCAGCAATGTTTGGGGGGGGACTAGCGGGAGGGAGGGTGAGCAGTTCTTC. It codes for CASNVWGGTSGREGEQFF.

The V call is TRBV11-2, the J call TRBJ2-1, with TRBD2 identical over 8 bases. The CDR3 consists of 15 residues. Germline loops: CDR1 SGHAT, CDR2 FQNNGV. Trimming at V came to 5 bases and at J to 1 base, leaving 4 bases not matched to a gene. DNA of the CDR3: TGTGCCAGCAGCCCTCGCGGGGGGTCCTACAATGAGCAGTTCTTC. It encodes CASSPRGGSYNEQFF.

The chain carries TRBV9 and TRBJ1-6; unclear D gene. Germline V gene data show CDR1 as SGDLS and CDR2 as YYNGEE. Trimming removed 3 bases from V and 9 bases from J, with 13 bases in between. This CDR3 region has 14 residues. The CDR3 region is CASSAGVAPSPLHF. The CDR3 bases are TGTGCCAGCAGCGCCGGGGTAGCTCCTTCACCCCTCCACTTT.

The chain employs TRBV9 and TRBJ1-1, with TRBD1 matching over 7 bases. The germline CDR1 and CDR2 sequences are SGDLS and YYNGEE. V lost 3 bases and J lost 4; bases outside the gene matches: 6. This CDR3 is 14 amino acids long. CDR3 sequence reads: CASSAAGGSTEAFF. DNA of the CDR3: TGTGCCAGCAGCGCGGCAGGGGGTAGCACTGAAGCTTTCTTT.

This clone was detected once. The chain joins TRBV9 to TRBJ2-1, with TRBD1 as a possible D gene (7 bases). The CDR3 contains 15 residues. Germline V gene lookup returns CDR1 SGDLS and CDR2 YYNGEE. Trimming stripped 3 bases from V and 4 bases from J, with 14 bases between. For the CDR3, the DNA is TGTGCCAGCAGCGCTTCGGCGGGACAGTACAATGAGCAGTTCTTC. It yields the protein CASSASAGQYNEQFF.

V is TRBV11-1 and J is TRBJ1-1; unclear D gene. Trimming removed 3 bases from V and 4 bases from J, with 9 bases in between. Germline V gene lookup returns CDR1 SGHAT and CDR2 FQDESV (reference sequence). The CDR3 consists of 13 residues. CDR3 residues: CASSLQARTEAFF. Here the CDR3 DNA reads TGTGCCAGCAGCTTGCAGGCCCGCACTGAAGCTTTCTTT.

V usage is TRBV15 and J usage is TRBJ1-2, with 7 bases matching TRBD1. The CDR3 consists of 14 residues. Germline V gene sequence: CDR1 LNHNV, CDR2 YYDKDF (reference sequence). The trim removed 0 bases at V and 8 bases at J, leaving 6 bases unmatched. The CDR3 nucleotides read TGTGCCACCAGCAGAGATACAGGGGTGGCCGGCTACACCTTC. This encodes CATSRDTGVAGYTF. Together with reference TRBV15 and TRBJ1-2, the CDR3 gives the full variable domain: DAMVIQNPRYQVTQFGKPVTLSCSQTLNHNVMYWYQQKSSQAPKLLFHYYDKDFNNEADTPDNFQSRRPNTSFCFLDIRSPGLGDTAMYLCATSRDTGVAGYTFGSGTRLTVV.

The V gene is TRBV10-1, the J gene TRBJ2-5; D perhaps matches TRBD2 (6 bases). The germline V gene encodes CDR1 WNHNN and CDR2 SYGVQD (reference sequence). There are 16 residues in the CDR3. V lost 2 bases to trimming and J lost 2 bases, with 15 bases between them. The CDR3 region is CASSEGRGSPQETQYF. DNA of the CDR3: TGCGCCAGCAGTGAGGGGCGGGGCAGCCCACAAGAGACCCAGTACTTC.

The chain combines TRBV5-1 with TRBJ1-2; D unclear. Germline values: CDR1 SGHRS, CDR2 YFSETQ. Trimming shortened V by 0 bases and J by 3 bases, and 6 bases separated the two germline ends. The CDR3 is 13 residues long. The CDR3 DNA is TGCGCCAGCAGCTTGGCTACGGACTATGGCTACACCTTC. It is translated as CASSLATDYGYTF.

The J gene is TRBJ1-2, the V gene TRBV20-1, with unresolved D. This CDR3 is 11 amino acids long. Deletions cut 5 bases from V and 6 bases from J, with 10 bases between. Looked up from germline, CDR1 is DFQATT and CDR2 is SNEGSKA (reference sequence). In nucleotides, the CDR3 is TGCAGTGCTGAGTTCGATCATGGCTACACCTTC. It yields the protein CSAEFDHGYTF.

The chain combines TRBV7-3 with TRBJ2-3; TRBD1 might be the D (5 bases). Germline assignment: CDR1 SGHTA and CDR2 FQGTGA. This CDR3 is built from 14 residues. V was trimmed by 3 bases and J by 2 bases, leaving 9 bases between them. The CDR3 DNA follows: TGTGCCAGCAGCTTCGAAGGACACACAGATACGCAGTATTTT. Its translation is CASSFEGHTDTQYF.

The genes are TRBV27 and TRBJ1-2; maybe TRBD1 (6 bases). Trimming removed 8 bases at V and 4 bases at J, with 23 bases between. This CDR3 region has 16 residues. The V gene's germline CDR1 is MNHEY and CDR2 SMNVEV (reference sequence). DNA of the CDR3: TGTGCCAGCCGATTCATCGGGCTACAGGGCCTCTATGGCTACACCTTC. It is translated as CASRFIGLQGLYGYTF.